Shown below are 31 T cell receptor beta chains from a single sample sequenced in a study of shared clonotypes between healthy human individuals. Clones were read by immunoSEQ multiplex PCR, and TCRdb kept only the in-frame ones, dropping some. The sample gives 550,000 to 700,000 clones, around 73% of which show up once; around 1.8% is in the top ten. Sequencing used memory CD4+ T cells sorted from blood. The subset: CD45RA-negative fraction. The receptors here all came from a woman aged 25 to 45 in good health.

The J gene is TRBJ1-4, the V gene TRBV4-1; D remains ambiguous. The V and J ends lost 4 bases and 13 bases respectively, with 25 bases between them. Germline CDR1 is MGHRA and CDR2 is YSYEKL. The CDR3 sequence is 16 residues long. DNA for the CDR3: TGCGCCAGCAGCCTCGAGCCTTATCCCTTAATGGAGGGACTGTTTTTT. Protein product: CASSLEPYPLMEGLFF.

This chain uses TRBV19 with TRBJ2-6; D is perhaps TRBD1 (5 bases). Trimming left V 7 bases short and J 2 bases short, with 15 bases between. The CDR3 loop spans 16 amino acids. Germline-derived CDR1 and CDR2 are LNHDA and SQIVND (reference sequence). The CDR3 reads CASTQGFSAGANVLTF. The CDR3 DNA reads as TGTGCCAGTACCCAGGGTTTCTCTGCTGGGGCCAACGTCCTGACTTTC.

V is TRBV28 and J is TRBJ1-3; TRBD1 matches 7 bases. Germline V CDR1 and CDR2: MDHEN, SYDVKM. Trimming removed 4 bases from V and 6 bases from J; junction bases left unmatched: 12. The CDR3 covers 16 residues. CDR3 region: CASSSARTGRQNTIYF. CDR3 in DNA: TGTGCCAGCAGTTCAGCCCGGACAGGCCGCCAAAACACCATATATTTT.

This clone was seen once. Within the sample, other DNA sequences also encode this same CDR3. The chain employs TRBV27 and TRBJ2-2, with D uncertain. CDR1 and CDR2 (germline): MNHEY, SMNVEV (reference sequence). V gave up 3 bases and J gave up 3 bases, with 8 bases separating them. CDR3 length: 14 residues. CDR3 bases: TGTGCCAGCAGTTTTTACCGTGACACCGGGGAGCTGTTTTTT. Its protein is CASSFYRDTGELFF.

The CDR3: CSVEGGSGYTF. CDR3 DNA sequence: TGCAGCGTTGAGGGGGGTAGCGGCTACACCTTC. The chain carries TRBV29-1 and TRBJ1-2; D perhaps matches TRBD1 (5 bases). This CDR3 is built from 11 residues. The germline V and J ends were trimmed by 3 bases and 8 bases, with 10 bases remaining between them. The germline V gene encodes CDR1 SQVTM and CDR2 ANQGSEA.

The chain uses TRBV6-5 and TRBJ1-1; D is undetermined. The CDR3 loop spans 15 amino acids. The germline V and J ends were trimmed by 0 bases and 1 base, with 9 bases remaining between them. Germline V gene lookup returns CDR1 MNHEY and CDR2 SVGAGI. In nucleotides, the CDR3 is TGTGCCAGCAGTTACTCCCCAGGAGCGAACACTGAAGCTTTCTTT. It codes for CASSYSPGANTEAFF.

This sequence joins TRBV28 and TRBJ2-1; 8 nucleotides line up with TRBD1. This CDR3 region has 15 residues. Germline CDR1 and CDR2: MDHEN and SYDVKM. V dropped 5 bases and J dropped 3; count of bases not matched to a gene: 6. This CDR3 is CASSRRTGNYNEQFF. The CDR3 DNA reads TGTGCCAGCAGTAGGCGGACAGGGAACTACAATGAGCAGTTCTTC.

The V gene is TRBV5-4, the J gene TRBJ2-7; tentatively, D is TRBD2 (5 bases). Trimming cost V 0 bases and J 3 bases, with 22 bases left between them. There are 18 residues in the CDR3. Germline CDR1 is SGHNT and CDR2 is YYREEE (reference sequence). This CDR3 is CASSLDYKRNVKGYEQYF. CDR3 sequence (DNA): TGTGCCAGCAGCTTGGATTACAAGCGGAACGTCAAGGGCTACGAGCAGTACTTC.

The V call is TRBV5-8, the J call TRBJ1-4; D might be TRBD1 (5 bases). Germline CDR1 SGHTS, CDR2 YDEGEE. CDR3 length: 14 residues. V was cut by 4 bases and J by 5 bases, with 12 bases left in between. CDR3 coding DNA: TGTGCCAGCAGCCGACAGTTACTAAATGAAAAACTGTTTTTT. The encoded protein is CASSRQLLNEKLFF.

The V and J genes are TRBV18 and TRBJ2-7; D uncertain. Germline V gene data show CDR1 as KGHSH and CDR2 as LQKENI. The CDR3 is 14 residues long. Trimming removed 3 bases at V and 4 bases at J, with 13 bases between. CDR3 region: CASSPMDPSYEQYF. For the CDR3, the DNA is TGTGCCAGCTCACCTATGGACCCCTCTTACGAGCAGTACTTC.

This clone came up once. The chain couples TRBV5-1 to TRBJ2-1; D call uncertain. Looked up from germline, CDR1 is SGHRS and CDR2 is YFSETQ. Trimming stripped 4 bases from V and 6 bases from J, with 11 bases between. The length of the CDR3 is 13 residues. DNA of the CDR3: TGCGCCAGCAGCCCCGCGATTTCCAATGAGCAGTTCTTC. This translates into CASSPAISNEQFF.

The chain is built from TRBV25-1 and TRBJ2-7; 7 nucleotides line up with TRBD1. CDR1 is MGHDK and CDR2 is SYGVNS in the germline V gene. V shed 2 bases and J 3 bases; nucleotides not matched to a gene: 7. This CDR3 has 15 residues. CDR3 protein: CASSEQSGGIYEQYF. The DNA of the CDR3 is TGTGCCAGCAGTGAACAATCAGGGGGAATCTACGAGCAGTACTTC.

This sequence joins TRBV4-1 and TRBJ2-5; tentatively, D is TRBD1 or TRBD2 (5 bases each). V shed 0 bases and J shed 5 bases, with 16 bases lying between them. The CDR3 has 16 amino acids. The germline V gene has CDR1 MGHRA and CDR2 YSYEKL. The CDR3 DNA follows: TGCGCCAGCAGCCAAGATTCCCCGAGGGGTCGTGAGACCCAGTACTTC. Its protein is CASSQDSPRGRETQYF.

The V and J genes are TRBV19 and TRBJ1-2, with D perhaps TRBD1 (6 bases). The CDR3 has 16 residues. CDR1 is LNHDA and CDR2 is SQIVND in the germline V gene (reference sequence). V lost 2 bases, J lost 2 bases, and 15 bases lay in between. The CDR3 DNA follows: TGTGCCAGTAGTATAAGGGCCGGGGGCGACAACTATGGCTACACCTTC. Its protein is CASSIRAGGDNYGYTF.

This clone was observed a handful of times. The chain is built from TRBV2 and TRBJ1-5; D is unclear. The V and J ends lost 4 bases and 2 bases respectively, with 6 bases between them. This CDR3 has 13 residues. CDR1 is SNHLY, CDR2 FYNNEI, per germline. The DNA for the CDR3 is TGTGCCAGCAGTGTCGAGGGCAATCAGCCCCAGCATTTT. Protein sequence: CASSVEGNQPQHF. The whole variable domain, filled in from reference TRBV2 and TRBJ1-5, reads EPEVTQTPSHQVTQMGQEVILRCVPISNHLYFYWYRQILGQKVEFLVSFYNNEISEKSEIFDDQFSVERPDGSNFTLKIRSTKLEDSAMYFCASSVEGNQPQHFGDGTRLSIL.

Notes on this clone: Other DNA sequences in the sample encode the same CDR3. The chain combines TRBV2 with TRBJ2-5; weak D call: TRBD1 (5 bases). V lost 7 bases and J lost 3, with 6 bases in between. CDR1 is SNHLY and CDR2 is FYNNEI in the germline V gene. The CDR3 is 11 amino acids. The CDR3 reads CASTQEETQYF. The CDR3 coding sequence is TGTGCCAGCACACAGGAAGAGACCCAGTACTTC.

This clone was picked up many times. The gene calls are TRBV28 and TRBJ2-2; 11 bases align to TRBD1. The junction had 8 bases not matched to a gene; V was cut back by 2 bases and J by 3 bases. The CDR3 consists of 18 residues. Germline lookup yields CDR1 MDHEN and CDR2 SYDVKM. The CDR3 nucleotides read TGTGCCAGCAGTTTACATAAAGGACAGGGGGCCGACACCGGGGAGCTGTTTTTT. It codes for CASSLHKGQGADTGELFF.

This clone was counted a few times. The V gene is TRBV10-1, the J gene TRBJ2-1; 7 nucleotides align to TRBD1. V lost 10 bases, J lost 5 bases, and 5 bases stayed unmatched. The CDR3 totals 12 residues. Germline lookup yields CDR1 WNHNN and CDR2 SYGVQD (reference sequence). The CDR3: CATGDSDNEQFF. CDR3 DNA sequence: TGCGCCACCGGGGACAGCGACAATGAGCAGTTCTTC.

The chain combines TRBV6-5 with TRBJ2-7, with TRBD2 identical over 13 bases. Trimming at V came to 5 bases and at J to 2 bases, leaving 3 bases not matched to a gene. The germline V gene has CDR1 MNHEY and CDR2 SVGAGI. The CDR3 is 15 residues long. This CDR3 reads CASSTGTSGTYEQYF. CDR3 DNA: TGTGCCAGCAGTACCGGGACTAGCGGGACCTACGAGCAGTACTTC.

V gene TRBV25-1 combines with J gene TRBJ2-1; the D is unclear. CDR3 size: 13 residues. Per the germline V gene, CDR1 is MGHDK and CDR2 is SYGVNS. Deletions cut 2 bases from V and 9 bases from J, with 11 bases between. The DNA for the CDR3 is TGTGCCAGCAGTGAACTCGAGACTCCTGAGCAGTTCTTC. It specifies CASSELETPEQFF. Complete variable domain (other parts from reference TRBV25-1 and TRBJ2-1): EADIYQTPRYLVIGTGKKITLECSQTMGHDKMYWYQQDPGMELHLIHYSYGVNSTEKGDLSSESTVSRIRTEHFPLTLESARPSHTSQYLCASSELETPEQFFGPGTRLTVL.

The gene calls are TRBV2 and TRBJ2-1; TRBD2 matches 8 bases. Germline lookup yields CDR1 SNHLY and CDR2 FYNNEI. CDR3 length: 14 amino acids. V was pared by 6 bases and J by 4 bases, with 5 bases of the junction left unmatched. The CDR3 DNA is TGTGCCAGCAGGGGCCCGGGAGGGTACAATGAGCAGTTCTTC. Its protein is CASRGPGGYNEQFF.

V is TRBV28 and J is TRBJ2-7, with D perhaps TRBD2 (6 bases). Germline V CDR1 and CDR2: MDHEN, SYDVKM. With 7 bases removed from V and 3 bases from J, the gap between germline ends came to 16 bases. The CDR3 loop spans 14 amino acids. CDR3 DNA sequence: TGTGCCAGCAATACCGGGACTGCAGTCTACGAGCAGTACTTC. It encodes CASNTGTAVYEQYF.

V is TRBV7-9 and J is TRBJ2-7; TRBD1 aligns across 7 bases. The junction had 12 bases not matched to a gene; V was cut back by 4 bases and J by 3 bases. The CDR3 loop spans 16 amino acids. CDR1 and CDR2 from the germline V gene are SEHNR and FQNEAQ (reference sequence). The DNA for the CDR3 is TGTGCCAGCAGCTGGGAAGGGACAGAAGAGAACTACGAGCAGTACTTC. It encodes CASSWEGTEENYEQYF.

This clone was seen more than once but under ten times. V is TRBV11-2 and J is TRBJ2-5, with D possibly matching TRBD1 (6 bases). The germline V gene has CDR1 SGHAT and CDR2 FQNNGV. The CDR3 contains 16 residues. Trimming removed 2 bases at V and 3 bases at J, with 16 bases between. The CDR3 DNA reads TGTGCCAGCAGCTTAAGGACAGCTATGGACAAAGAGACCCAGTACTTC. The encoded protein is CASSLRTAMDKETQYF.

The chain couples TRBV27 to TRBJ2-1; D uncertain. Trimming shortened V by 6 bases and J by 3 bases, and 15 bases separated the two germline ends. The CDR3 is 15 residues long. Germline V gene sequence: CDR1 MNHEY, CDR2 SMNVEV (reference sequence). The CDR3 nucleotides read TGTGCCAGCAGCCCCCCGTGGCAGCTCTACAATGAGCAGTTCTTC. This gives the protein CASSPPWQLYNEQFF.

This clone was picked up many times. Other nucleotide sequences in the sample specify the same CDR3. The rearrangement uses TRBV5-1 and TRBJ2-1; D unresolved. The CDR3 has 14 amino acids. V dropped 0 bases and J dropped 0 bases, with 4 bases sitting between them. Germline CDR1 SGHRS, CDR2 YFSETQ. DNA for the CDR3: TGCGCCAGCAGCTTGGACTTCTCCTACAATGAGCAGTTCTTC. It codes for CASSLDFSYNEQFF. The full variable domain, rest sourced from reference TRBV5-1 and TRBJ2-1, is KAGVTQTPRYLIKTRGQQVTLSCSPISGHRSVSWYQQTPGQGLQFLFEYFSETQRNKGNFPGRFSGRQFSNSRSEMNVSTLELGDSALYLCASSLDFSYNEQFFGPGTRLTVL.

This rearrangement joins TRBV9 to TRBJ1-4; D is unclear. Germline V gene sequence: CDR1 SGDLS, CDR2 YYNGEE. Trimming cost V 0 bases and J 7 bases, with 22 bases left between them. This CDR3 contains 18 residues. CDR3 nucleotide sequence: TGTGCCAGCAGCGTAGGGAGGGAACGGGGAATTGATACTGAAAAACTGTTTTTT. Translating it yields CASSVGRERGIDTEKLFF.

The chain has TRBV7-9 and TRBJ1-2; D is ambiguous. V was clipped by 1 base and J by 7 bases, with 10 bases between them. The germline gives CDR1 SEHNR, CDR2 FQNEAQ (reference sequence). The CDR3 consists of 13 residues. CDR3 nucleotide sequence: TGTGCCAGCAGCTTAGTTGAATCGGGTGGCTACACCTTC. Translated, it gives CASSLVESGGYTF.

The CDR3 spells CASSLTGSGNEKLFF. The CDR3 DNA reads as TGCGCCAGCAGCTTGACAGGTTCGGGTAATGAAAAACTGTTTTTT. V usage is TRBV5-1 and J usage is TRBJ1-4, with a weak D call TRBD1 (5 bases). Germline CDR1 SGHRS, CDR2 YFSETQ. With 1 base removed from V and 4 bases from J, the gap between germline ends came to 11 bases. The CDR3 is made up of 15 amino acids.

The CDR3 DNA sequence: TGTGCCAGCAGCCATGGAGGGGTTGGGGGTGAAAAACTGTTTTTT. It specifies CASSHGGVGGEKLFF. V is TRBV25-1 and J is TRBJ1-4, with a weak D call TRBD1 (5 bases). This CDR3 has 15 residues. CDR1 and CDR2 (germline): MGHDK, SYGVNS. Trimming pared 6 bases from V and 7 bases from J, leaving 18 bases between. Full variable domain (outside the CDR3, taken from reference TRBV25-1 and TRBJ1-4): EADIYQTPRYLVIGTGKKITLECSQTMGHDKMYWYQQDPGMELHLIHYSYGVNSTEKGDLSSESTVSRIRTEHFPLTLESARPSHTSQYLCASSHGGVGGEKLFFGSGTQLSVL.

The V and J genes are TRBV19 and TRBJ2-7; TRBD2 matches 10 bases. Germline values: CDR1 LNHDA, CDR2 SQIVND (reference sequence). CDR3 length equals 16 residues. J lost 0 bases, V lost 0 bases, and 2 bases had no gene match. The CDR3 region is CASSIDPSGSSYEQYF. DNA of the CDR3: TGTGCCAGTAGTATAGATCCTAGCGGGAGCTCCTACGAGCAGTACTTC.